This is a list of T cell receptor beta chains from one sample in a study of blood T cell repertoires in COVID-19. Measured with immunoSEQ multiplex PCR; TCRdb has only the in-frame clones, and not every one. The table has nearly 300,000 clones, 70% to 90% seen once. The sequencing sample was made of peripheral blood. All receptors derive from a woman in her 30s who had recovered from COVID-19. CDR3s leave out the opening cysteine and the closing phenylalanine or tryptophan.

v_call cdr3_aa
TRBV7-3 ASSLSPQGTQY
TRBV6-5 ASSRPETQY
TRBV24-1 ATSDRRSGANVLT
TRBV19 ASSRTGTGPGDTQY
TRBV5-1 ASSLAETQY
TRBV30 AWRGQGTSYGYT
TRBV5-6 ASSLPVLAGGPYHEQF
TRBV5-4 ASSLEGGFNSPLH
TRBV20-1 RTGEADTQY
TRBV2 ASGQGLNTEAF
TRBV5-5 ASSLGRVRTYEQY
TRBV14 ASSQEDRQFVWMNTEAF
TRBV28 ASSSRLAGELKGYEQY
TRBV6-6 ASRQGRDYQETQY
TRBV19 ASKGQFSNQPQH
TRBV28 ASSLGGGLANYGYT
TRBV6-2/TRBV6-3 ASSHRSGTANSPLH
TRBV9 ASSVGGGEWDTQY
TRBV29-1 SVLAGAAYEQY
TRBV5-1 ASSYETEAISYEQY
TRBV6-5 ASSYRQARTDTQY
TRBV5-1 ASSLITDTQY
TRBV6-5 ASSYTGGSHNEQF
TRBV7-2 ASSFGDRHYEQY